This TCR beta chain was captured by sequencing in a study of CD8+ T cells in alopecia areata (dated by TCRdb to the late 2010s). In the study overall: In both human patients and the C3H/HeJ mouse model, the study applied high-throughput TCRbeta sequencing to look at T cell clonal expansion in alopecia areata. On the human side, TCRbeta sequencing was run on scalp tissue and on sorted CD4+ and CD8+ peripheral blood T cells from healthy controls and from alopecia areata patients with either patchy or totalis/universalis disease. Clonality in the scalp was compared among normal scalp (n=4), patchy alopecia areata scalp (n=8), and alopecia totalis/universalis scalp (n=8). RNA was extracted with the PAXgene miRNA kit for fixed scalp, the miRNeasy kit for PBMCs, and the RNeasy kit for mouse skin. TCRbeta CDR3 regions were amplified by immunoSEQ multiplex PCR with 35 Vbeta forward and 13 Jbeta reverse primers.

In the case of this clone: Its recognized antigen is unknown. No base quality information exists; no much larger clone differs at one position.

After PBMCs were isolated by density centrifugation and stained for CD3, CD4 and CD8, a FACSAria was used to sort CD4+ and CD8+ T cells. Scalp biopsies and blood samples were obtained from unaffected controls. The protocol used for the library was the immunoSEQ multiplex PCR assay. RNA was extracted from all samples and reverse transcribed into cDNA, which served as template for TCR sequencing. First-strand cDNA was synthesized with SuperScript III using a 2:1 mix of oligo-dT and random hexamers. A synthetic immune receptor repertoire was used to assess amplification bias, and residual bias was removed computationally. In the paper's pipeline: Raw reads were preprocessed for error removal, and CDR3 was defined according to IMGT conventions as running from the conserved cysteine to phenylalanine. To get clonality, Shannon entropy was normalized by log2 of the number of productive unique TCRs and the result was subtracted from 1. Whether each scalp clone was CD4 or CD8 was inferred by checking scalp TCRbeta sequences against the CD4 and CD8 repertoires from sorted blood. TCRdb took over this immuneACCESS table, retaining in-frame rearrangements with V and J assigned. Such tables are incomplete; in checked studies, under half of the missing clones stem from an unresolved V gene, and the remainder is unexplained. The V and J calls and clone size were taken over from that table, and D and trimming were inferred from the DNA. The sample table shows around 190,000 clones, and roughly three fifths are seen once. About 5.3% of the sample is in the top ten clones.

Summary of the overall study and its limitations: Shared TCR sequences between patients were less evident than in mice, which may be partly attributable to HLA diversity in the patient population. Unlike mouse skin, which is dominated by gammadelta T cells, normal human skin has resident alphabeta T cells that are also sequenced, and this complicates analysis of the scalp TCR repertoire. Compared with normal scalp, lesional scalp had higher clonality and more expanded CD8+ clones, particularly in alopecia totalis/universalis, a pattern that suggests antigenic drive.

The sequenced sample was CD8+ T cells sorted from blood. This TCR came from a human donor in good health.

The CDR3 region: CASSLNRALNQPQHF. The sequenced DNA: TGTGCCAGCAGCTTGAACAGGGCGCTCAATCAGCCCCAGCATTTT. This chain is built from TRBV4-2 and TRBJ1-5; TRBD1 might be the D gene, on 6 matching bases. The CDR3 covers 15 residues, taking in both the cysteine and the phenylalanine. Only CDR3 DNA remains: 45 bases, in frame from the first base. V is cut by 5 bases and J by 3 bases, and the space between the germline ends is 14 bases. Per the germline V gene, LGHNA is the CDR1 and YNFKEQ is the CDR2.